The entry below gives a single T cell receptor beta chain sequence along with its context. The CDR3 contains 14 residues. V shed 1 base and J shed 6 bases, with 12 bases lying between them. CDR1 is MGHRA, CDR2 YSYEKL, per germline. This sample stems from a study of blood T cell repertoires in COVID-19. The overall study: Acute and convalescent COVID-19 specimens originated in the United States, Italy and Spain. PBMCs, B-cell-depleted T cells, or T cells provided the cDNA or gDNA that made up the material.

Original processing methods: Reference gene primers were amplified, and this amplification served to estimate nucleated cell counts. Assay: immunoSEQ multiplex PCR; the TCRdb copy retains only in-frame clones and omits some. That table gives V, J and clone size, and the DNA gave D and trimming. The sample carries approximately 210,000 clones, more than 85% recorded once. Sequenced: peripheral blood. The clonotype originates from a man in his forties with acute or convalescent COVID-19. V and J are TRBV4-1 and TRBJ1-1; D gene ambiguous. This CDR3 is CASSQGAPSSEAFF. CDR3 nucleotides: TGCGCCAGCAGCCAAGGGGCCCCGTCGTCTGAAGCTTTCTTT.